These T cell receptor beta chains were read from a single sample in a study of beta chain features in type 1 diabetes. The method was immunoSEQ multiplex PCR; TCRdb's version includes in-frame clones alone and lacks a portion of them. The sample shows hundreds of thousands of clones, about a tenth of them seen only once. What was sequenced was naive CD4+ T cells from blood. The receptors shown here come from a man under 40 with type 1 diabetes. CDR3s include the opening cysteine and the closing phenylalanine or tryptophan. A D gene is named only where the DNA matches it firmly. Where a row states a size, it is once, few, many or the class of an expanded clone; other rows omit it.

TRBD2	TRBV7-2	TRBJ2-1	few	TGTGCCAGCAGCCAGGGACTAGTCGGTGAGCAGTTCTTC	CASSQGLVGEQFF
-	TRBV15	TRBJ2-6	-	TGTGCCACCAGCAGAGATCGCGACTCTGGGGCCAACGTCCTGACTTTC	CATSRDRDSGANVLTF
-	TRBV29-1	TRBJ2-3	-	TGCAGCGTTGGTGGGGGGGGGCTGGCAGATACGCAGTATTTT	CSVGGGGLADTQYF
-	TRBV5-5	TRBJ1-4	-	TGTGCCAGCAGCATTTTTCGGGGTGAAAAACTGTTTTTT	CASSIFRGEKLFF
TRBD2	TRBV4-3	TRBJ2-1	-	TGCGCCAGCAGCCAAGATCTTACAGCGGGGGGGCGCAATGAGCAGTTCTTC	CASSQDLTAGGRNEQFF
-	TRBV6-5	TRBJ1-1	few	TGTGCCAGCAGTTACTCATGGGGAGGGGGCACTGAAGCTTTCTTT	CASSYSWGGGTEAFF
-	TRBV4-2	TRBJ2-1	-	TGTGCCAGCAGCCCAGGCAGCCTTCAGGACATCCAGTTCTTC	CASSPGSLQDIQFF
TRBD2	TRBV9	TRBJ2-2	few	TGTGCCAGCAGCGTAGGGCCGGGGGGGCCAAGCGGGGAGCTGTTTTTT	CASSVGPGGPSGELFF
TRBD2	TRBV15	TRBJ2-3	few	TGTGCCACCAGCAGGAAACTAGCGGGGGCCACAGATACGCAGTATTTT	CATSRKLAGATDTQYF
TRBD1	TRBV5-6	TRBJ1-1	-	TGTGCCAGCAGCTTCTGGACAGGTGAAGCTTTCTTT	CASSFWTGEAFF
TRBD1	TRBV4-2	TRBJ1-5	-	TGTGCCAGCAGGCGGGACAGGGGGCGTCCTTTACAGCCCCAGCATTTT	CASRRDRGRPLQPQHF
-	TRBV5-1	TRBJ2-5	-	TGCGCCAGCAGCTTGGTTGGAGGGCGAGGGCAAGAGACCCAGTACTTC	CASSLVGGRGQETQYF
-	TRBV2	TRBJ1-1	-	TGTGCCAGCAGCGTTACAGGGATTACTGAAGCTTTCTTT	CASSVTGITEAFF
-	TRBV21-1	TRBJ2-5	few	TGTGCCAGCAGCAAAGGGTGGGATATAGCGGAGACCCAGTACTTC	CASSKGWDIAETQYF
TRBD1	TRBV4-2	TRBJ1-1	-	TGTGCCAGCAGCCCTCGGACAGGGACGACTGAAGCTTTCTTT	CASSPRTGTTEAFF
-	TRBV5-1	TRBJ1-6	-	TGCGCCAGCAGCCTCGGGACATCAAGATCACCCCTCCACTTT	CASSLGTSRSPLHF
-	TRBV11-2	TRBJ2-4	few	TGTGCCAGCAGCTTAGAGTGGCAGGGCAAAAACATTCAGTACTTC	CASSLEWQGKNIQYF
TRBD2	TRBV28	TRBJ2-7	-	TGTGCCAGCAGTCCGGGGGGAGGGATCTACGAGCAGTACTTC	CASSPGGGIYEQYF
-	TRBV9	TRBJ1-1	-	TGTGCCAGCAGCACCACTCAGAGGACTGAAGCTTTCTTT	CASSTTQRTEAFF
TRBD2	TRBV15	TRBJ2-4	-	TGTGCCACCAGCAGTTTACAGGGACGGGGGGGGATAGCCAAAAACATTCAGTACTTC	CATSSLQGRGGIAKNIQYF
TRBD2	TRBV7-9	TRBJ2-1	-	TGTGCCAGCAGCTCCCTAGCGGGGGGCCGACTGGGGTTCTTC	CASSSLAGGRLGFF
-	TRBV6-6	TRBJ2-5	few	TGTGCCAGCAGTCCGAGACAGCTGCAAGAGACCCAGTACTTC	CASSPRQLQETQYF
-	TRBV5-4	TRBJ2-5	-	TGTGCCAGCAGCTTGGACGTTAGAGAGACCCAGTACTTC	CASSLDVRETQYF
-	TRBV7-9	TRBJ2-7	few	TGTGCCAGCAGCTTAGCCCCGTGGCAGGGTGGCCACGAGCAGTACTTC	CASSLAPWQGGHEQYF
-	TRBV5-1	TRBJ2-5	-	TGCGCCAGCAGCTTGGTTGAGGGGGAAGAGACCCAGTACTTC	CASSLVEGEETQYF
TRBD1	TRBV10-3	TRBJ2-3	-	TGTGCCATCAACGTCGGACAGGGGTCAGATACGCAGTATTTT	CAINVGQGSDTQYF
-	TRBV7-3	TRBJ1-5	-	TGTGCCAGCGGGAGGGCAGATCAGCCCCAGCATTTT	CASGRADQPQHF
-	TRBV19	TRBJ1-1	-	TGTGCCAGTAGGTCTCCCGGGAGAGTGAACACTGAAGCTTTCTTT	CASRSPGRVNTEAFF
-	TRBV6-1	TRBJ1-5	-	TGTGCCAGCAGATCAGGGAATCAGCCCCAGCATTTT	CASRSGNQPQHF